Each of the 12 T cell receptor beta chains below was sequenced from the same sample in a study of PD-L1 blockade in urothelial cancer. Produced via immunoSEQ multiplex PCR; TCRdb's table is partial and in-frame only. The repertoire holds under 55,000 clones, with roughly 84% as singletons. The source material was PBMCs, sampled around atezolizumab (anti-PD-L1) treatment. Every receptor here comes from a man aged 40-55 years with urothelial cancer.

The chain recombines TRBV28 with TRBJ2-3, with D perhaps TRBD1 (6 bases). V lost 10 bases and J 3 bases, leaving 17 bases between the germline ends. Germline CDR1 reads MDHEN; CDR2 reads SYDVKM. The CDR3 totals 14 residues. As DNA, the CDR3 is TGTGCCACGCTCAGGGGTAGTCGGACAGATACGCAGTATTTT. The encoded protein is CATLRGSRTDTQYF.

V and J are TRBV29-1 and TRBJ1-2; D is unclear. CDR1 is SQVTM, CDR2 ANQGSEA, per germline. The V and J ends lost 7 bases and 0 bases respectively, with 9 bases between them. The CDR3 consists of 12 residues. The CDR3: CSGVLSNYGYTF. CDR3 nucleotide sequence: TGCAGCGGAGTTCTATCTAACTATGGCTACACCTTC.

The V and J genes are TRBV29-1 and TRBJ2-6, with TRBD1 identical over 7 bases. The CDR3 length is 15 residues. V gave up 7 bases and J gave up 0 bases; unmatched junction bases: 6. Germline lookup yields CDR1 SQVTM and CDR2 ANQGSEA. CDR3 nucleotide sequence: TGCAGCGCGTCAGGGGGAACCTCTGGGGCCAACGTCCTGACTTTC. Its translation: CSASGGTSGANVLTF.

This clone was observed a handful of times. The V and J genes are TRBV28 and TRBJ1-5; D gene ambiguous. CDR3 length: 13 residues. Germline CDR1 MDHEN, CDR2 SYDVKM. The V gene lost 6 bases and the J gene lost 6 bases, with 12 bases spanning the gap. The CDR3 sequence is CASSRRVFQPQHF. CDR3 coding DNA: TGTGCCAGCAGCCGGAGGGTCTTTCAGCCCCAGCATTTT.

V gene TRBV7-3 combines with J gene TRBJ1-1; D gene ambiguous. The CDR3 runs 12 residues. The ends were cut back, 1 base at V and 7 bases at J, with 7 bases in the middle. Germline CDR1 and CDR2: SGHTA and FQGTGA. In DNA form, the CDR3 reads TGTGCCAGCAGCTTAAATAACGGTGAAGCTTTCTTT. It is translated as CASSLNNGEAFF. The entire variable domain, with the rest obtained from reference TRBV7-3 and TRBJ1-1, is as follows: GAGVSQTPSNKVTEKGKYVELRCDPISGHTALYWYRQSLGQGPEFLIYFQGTGAADDSGLPNDRFFAVRPEGSVSTLKIQRTERGDSAVYLCASSLNNGEAFFGQGTRLTVV.

The genes are TRBV28 and TRBJ2-5; 9 nucleotides agree with TRBD2. Germline V gives CDR1 MDHEN, CDR2 SYDVKM. The CDR3 extends over 14 amino acids. V gave up 6 bases and J gave up 4 bases; unmatched junction bases: 6. CDR3 DNA sequence: TGTGCCAGCAGCGCGGGGGGGGTTCGAGAGACCCAGTACTTC. Residues: CASSAGGVRETQYF.

The chain combines TRBV30 with TRBJ1-2, with D tentatively TRBD1 (5 bases). Germline V lookup: CDR1 GTSNPN, CDR2 SVGIG (reference sequence). V was clipped by 7 bases and J by 4 bases, with 22 bases between them. The CDR3 is made up of 15 amino acids. CDR3 nucleotide sequence: TGTGCCTTGGAGGGCGGAAGACGGGGGGGCTATGGCTACACCTTC. This gives the protein CALEGGRRGGYGYTF.

This chain connects TRBV7-9 to TRBJ2-1; perhaps TRBD1 as D (6 bases). With 5 bases removed from V and 0 bases from J, the gap between germline ends came to 11 bases. The CDR3 totals 15 residues. Germline V lookup: CDR1 SEHNR, CDR2 FQNEAQ (reference sequence). The CDR3 coding sequence is TGTGCCAGCAGCCCTTTAGGGGGCTCCTACAATGAGCAGTTCTTC. It specifies CASSPLGGSYNEQFF. Based on the CDR3 plus reference TRBV7-9 and TRBJ2-1, the full variable domain is DTGVSQNPRHKITKRGQNVTFRCDPISEHNRLYWYRQTLGQGPEFLTYFQNEAQLEKSRLLSDRFSAERPKGSFSTLEIQRTEQGDSAMYLCASSPLGGSYNEQFFGPGTRLTVL.

This clone was detected only a few times. The genes are TRBV28 and TRBJ1-2; no clear D gene. CDR1 is MDHEN and CDR2 is SYDVKM in the germline V gene. The CDR3 consists of 12 residues. V was trimmed by 2 bases and J by 10 bases, leaving 11 bases between them. The CDR3 protein is CASSLRQANYTF. The CDR3 region has the DNA TGTGCCAGCAGTTTAAGGCAGGCAAACTACACCTTC.

This clone was seen only once. This rearrangement joins TRBV5-1 to TRBJ2-2; 7 bases are a match to TRBD1. In germline, CDR1 is SGHRS, CDR2 YFSETQ. The CDR3 has 16 residues. V was pared by 1 base and J by 4 bases, with 7 bases of the junction left unmatched. The CDR3 bases are TGCGCCAGCAGCTTGAAAGGTGGACAGGCCACCGGGGAGCTGTTTTTT. As protein: CASSLKGGQATGELFF.

The rearrangement uses TRBV7-8 and TRBJ2-7; D call uncertain. V dropped 4 bases and J dropped 3 bases, with 10 bases sitting between them. Per the germline V gene, CDR1 is SGHVS and CDR2 is FQNEAQ. CDR3 length equals 13 residues. In DNA form, the CDR3 reads TGTGCCAGCAGCTCAAATGCGCTCTACGAGCAGTACTTC. Translation gives CASSSNALYEQYF.

The genes are TRBV4-1 and TRBJ2-7; TRBD1 matches 10 bases. Germline V CDR1 and CDR2: MGHRA, YSYEKL. This CDR3 is 15 amino acids long. V lost 0 bases to trimming and J lost 6 bases; unmatched junction nucleotides: 5. This chain's CDR3 is CASSQEPGQGTEQYF. The CDR3 DNA is TGCGCCAGCAGCCAAGAACCGGGACAGGGGACCGAGCAGTACTTC.